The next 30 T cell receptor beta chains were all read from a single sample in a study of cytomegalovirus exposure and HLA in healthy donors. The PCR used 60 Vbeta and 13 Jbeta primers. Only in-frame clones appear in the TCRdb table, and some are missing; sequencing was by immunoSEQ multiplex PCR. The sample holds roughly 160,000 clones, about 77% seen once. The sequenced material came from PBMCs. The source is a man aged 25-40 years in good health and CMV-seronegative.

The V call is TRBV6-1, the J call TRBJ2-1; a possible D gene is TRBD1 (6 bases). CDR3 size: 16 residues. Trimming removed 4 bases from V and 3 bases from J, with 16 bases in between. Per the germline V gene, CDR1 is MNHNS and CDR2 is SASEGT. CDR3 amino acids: CASSGASGQNYNEQFF. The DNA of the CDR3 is TGTGCCAGCAGTGGGGCCAGTGGACAGAACTACAATGAGCAGTTCTTC.

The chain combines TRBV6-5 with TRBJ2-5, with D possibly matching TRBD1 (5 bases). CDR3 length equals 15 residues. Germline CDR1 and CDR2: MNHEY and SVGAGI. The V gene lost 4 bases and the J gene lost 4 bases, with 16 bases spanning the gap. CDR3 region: CASSFRTLQGETQYF. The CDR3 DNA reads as TGTGCCAGCAGTTTCCGGACCCTTCAGGGAGAGACCCAGTACTTC.

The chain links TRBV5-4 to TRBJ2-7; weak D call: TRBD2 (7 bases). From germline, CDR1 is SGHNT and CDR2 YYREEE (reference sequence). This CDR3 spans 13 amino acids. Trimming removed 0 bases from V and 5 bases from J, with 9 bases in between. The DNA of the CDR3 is TGTGCCAGCAGCTTGGCGGGGGGCCACGAGCAGTACTTC. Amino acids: CASSLAGGHEQYF.

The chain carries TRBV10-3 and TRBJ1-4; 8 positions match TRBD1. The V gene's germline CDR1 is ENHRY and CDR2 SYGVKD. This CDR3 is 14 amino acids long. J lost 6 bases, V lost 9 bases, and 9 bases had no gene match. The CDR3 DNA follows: TGTGCCATAAAAGATGGACAGGGCGATGAAAAACTGTTTTTT. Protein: CAIKDGQGDEKLFF.

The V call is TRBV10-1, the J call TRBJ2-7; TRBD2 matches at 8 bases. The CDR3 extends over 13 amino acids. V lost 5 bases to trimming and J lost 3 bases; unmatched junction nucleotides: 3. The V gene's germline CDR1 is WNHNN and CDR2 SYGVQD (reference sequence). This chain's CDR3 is CASSSGTSYEQYF. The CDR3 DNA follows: TGCGCCAGCAGTTCCGGGACTAGCTACGAGCAGTACTTC.

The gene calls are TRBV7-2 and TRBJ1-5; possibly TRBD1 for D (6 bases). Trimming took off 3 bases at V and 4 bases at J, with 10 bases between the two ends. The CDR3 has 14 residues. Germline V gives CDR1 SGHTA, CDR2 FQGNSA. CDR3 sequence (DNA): TGTGCCAGCAGCTTTCAGAGGGGGAATCAGCCCCAGCATTTT. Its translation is CASSFQRGNQPQHF.

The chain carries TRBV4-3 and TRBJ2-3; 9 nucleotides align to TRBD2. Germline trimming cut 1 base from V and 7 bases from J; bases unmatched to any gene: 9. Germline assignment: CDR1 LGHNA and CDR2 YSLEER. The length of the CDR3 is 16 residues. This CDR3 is CASSQVEAGGLNTQYF. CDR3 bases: TGCGCCAGCAGCCAAGTTGAAGCGGGGGGCCTAAATACGCAGTATTTT.

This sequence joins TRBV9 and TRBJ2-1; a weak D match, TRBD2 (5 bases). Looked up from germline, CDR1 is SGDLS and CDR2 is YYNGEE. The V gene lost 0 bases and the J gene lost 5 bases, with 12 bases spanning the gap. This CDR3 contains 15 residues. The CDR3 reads CASSVEGDTHNEQFF. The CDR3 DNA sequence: TGTGCCAGCAGCGTAGAGGGAGATACTCACAATGAGCAGTTCTTC. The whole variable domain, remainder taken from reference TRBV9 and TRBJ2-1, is DSGVTQTPKHLITATGQRVTLRCSPRSGDLSVYWYQQSLDQGLQFLIQYYNGEERAKGNILERFSAQQFPDLHSELNLSSLELGDSALYFCASSVEGDTHNEQFFGPGTRLTVL.

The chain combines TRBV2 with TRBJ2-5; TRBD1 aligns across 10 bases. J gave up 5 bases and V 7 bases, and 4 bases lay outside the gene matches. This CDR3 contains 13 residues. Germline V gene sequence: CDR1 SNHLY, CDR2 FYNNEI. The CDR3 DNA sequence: TGTGCCAGCAAGACAGGGGGCCATGAGACCCAGTACTTC. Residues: CASKTGGHETQYF.

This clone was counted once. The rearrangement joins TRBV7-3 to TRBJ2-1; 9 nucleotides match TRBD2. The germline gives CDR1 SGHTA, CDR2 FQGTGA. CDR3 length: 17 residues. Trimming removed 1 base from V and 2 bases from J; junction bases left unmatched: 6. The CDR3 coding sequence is TGTGCCAGCAGCTTAAATCAAGCGGGGGGACCCTACAATGAGCAGTTCTTC. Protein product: CASSLNQAGGPYNEQFF.

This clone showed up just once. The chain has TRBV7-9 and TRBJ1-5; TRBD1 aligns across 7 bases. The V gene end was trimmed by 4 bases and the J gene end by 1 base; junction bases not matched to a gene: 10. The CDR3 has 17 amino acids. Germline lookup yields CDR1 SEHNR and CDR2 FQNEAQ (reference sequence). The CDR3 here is CASSWSSGTASNQPQHF. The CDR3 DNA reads TGTGCCAGCAGCTGGAGTTCCGGGACAGCCAGCAATCAGCCCCAGCATTTT.

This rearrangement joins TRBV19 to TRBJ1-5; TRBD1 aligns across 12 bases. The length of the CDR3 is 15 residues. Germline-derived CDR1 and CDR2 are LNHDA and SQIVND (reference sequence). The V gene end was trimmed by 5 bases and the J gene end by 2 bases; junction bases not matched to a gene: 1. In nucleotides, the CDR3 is TGTGCCAGTAGTGGGACAGGGGGCGGCAATCAGCCCCAGCATTTT. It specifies CASSGTGGGNQPQHF. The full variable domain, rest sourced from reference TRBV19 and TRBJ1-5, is DGGITQSPKYLFRKEGQNVTLSCEQNLNHDAMYWYRQDPGQGLRLIYYSQIVNDFQKGDIAEGYSVSREKKESFPLTVTSAQKNPTAFYLCASSGTGGGNQPQHFGDGTRLSIL.

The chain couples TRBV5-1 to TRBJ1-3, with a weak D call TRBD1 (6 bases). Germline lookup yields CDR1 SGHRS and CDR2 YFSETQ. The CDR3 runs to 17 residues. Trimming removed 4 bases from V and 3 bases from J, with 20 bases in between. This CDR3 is CASSPQPHTGYGNTIYF. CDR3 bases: TGCGCCAGCAGCCCTCAACCGCACACAGGGTATGGAAACACCATATATTTT.

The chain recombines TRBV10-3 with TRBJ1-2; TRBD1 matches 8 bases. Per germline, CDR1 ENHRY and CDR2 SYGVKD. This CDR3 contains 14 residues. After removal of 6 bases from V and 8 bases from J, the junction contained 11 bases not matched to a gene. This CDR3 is CAIRATGEDGGYTF. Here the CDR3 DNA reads TGTGCCATCAGAGCGACAGGGGAGGATGGAGGCTACACCTTC.

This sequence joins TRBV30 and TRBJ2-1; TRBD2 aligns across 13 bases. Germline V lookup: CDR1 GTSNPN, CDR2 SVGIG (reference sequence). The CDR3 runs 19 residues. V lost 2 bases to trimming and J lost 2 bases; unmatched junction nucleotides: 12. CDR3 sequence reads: CAWSRGRTSGSWTYNEQFF. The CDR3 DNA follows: TGTGCCTGGAGTAGGGGGCGGACTAGCGGGAGTTGGACCTACAATGAGCAGTTCTTC.

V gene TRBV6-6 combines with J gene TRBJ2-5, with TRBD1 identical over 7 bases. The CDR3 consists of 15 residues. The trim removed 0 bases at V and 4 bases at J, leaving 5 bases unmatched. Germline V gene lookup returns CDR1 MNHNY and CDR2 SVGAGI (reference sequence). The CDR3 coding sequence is TGTGCCAGCAGTTACTCTCCTGCAGGGGGAGAGACCCAGTACTTC. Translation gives CASSYSPAGGETQYF.

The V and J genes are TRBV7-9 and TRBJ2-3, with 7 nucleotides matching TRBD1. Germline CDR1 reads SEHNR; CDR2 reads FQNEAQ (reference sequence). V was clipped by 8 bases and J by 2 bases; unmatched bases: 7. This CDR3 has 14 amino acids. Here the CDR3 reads CASARTGDTDTQYF. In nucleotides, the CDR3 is TGTGCCAGCGCTCGGACAGGAGACACAGATACGCAGTATTTT.

Here the CDR3 reads CASSAGSSTDTQYF. Written as DNA, the CDR3 is TGTGCCAGCAGCGCAGGAAGTAGCACAGATACGCAGTATTTT. The chain couples TRBV9 to TRBJ2-3, with unresolved D. CDR3 length: 14 residues. V lost 3 bases, J lost 0 bases, and 8 bases lay in between. The germline gives CDR1 SGDLS, CDR2 YYNGEE. Together with reference TRBV9 and TRBJ2-3, the CDR3 gives the full variable domain: DSGVTQTPKHLITATGQRVTLRCSPRSGDLSVYWYQQSLDQGLQFLIQYYNGEERAKGNILERFSAQQFPDLHSELNLSSLELGDSALYFCASSAGSSTDTQYFGPGTRLTVL.

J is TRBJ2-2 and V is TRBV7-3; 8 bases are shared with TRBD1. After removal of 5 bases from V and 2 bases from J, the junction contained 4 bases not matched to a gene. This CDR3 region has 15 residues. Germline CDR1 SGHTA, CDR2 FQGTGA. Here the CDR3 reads CASSPGGRNTGELFF. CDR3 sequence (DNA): TGTGCCAGCAGCCCAGGGGGCCGAAACACCGGGGAGCTGTTTTTT.

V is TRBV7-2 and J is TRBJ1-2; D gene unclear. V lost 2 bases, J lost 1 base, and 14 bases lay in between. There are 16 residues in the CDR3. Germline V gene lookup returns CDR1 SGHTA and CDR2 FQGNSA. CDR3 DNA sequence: TGTGCCAGCAGCTTATATTCCGACACAAGTAACTATGGCTACACCTTC. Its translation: CASSLYSDTSNYGYTF.

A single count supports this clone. CDR3 sequence (DNA): TGTGCCAGCAGAAAGGACAGGGTGGACACTGAAGCTTTCTTT. Its protein is CASRKDRVDTEAFF. The V and J genes are TRBV6-6 and TRBJ1-1; 8 nucleotides line up with TRBD1. In germline, CDR1 is MNHNY, CDR2 SVGAGI (reference sequence). The CDR3 spans 14 residues. V trimming: 6 bases; J trimming: 3 bases; junction bases outside the gene matches: 6.

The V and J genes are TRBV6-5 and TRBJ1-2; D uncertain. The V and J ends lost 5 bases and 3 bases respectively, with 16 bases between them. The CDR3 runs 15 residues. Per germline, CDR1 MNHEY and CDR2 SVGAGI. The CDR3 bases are TGTGCCAGCAGTACAAAACAGAAGACCTACTATGGCTACACCTTC. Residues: CASSTKQKTYYGYTF.

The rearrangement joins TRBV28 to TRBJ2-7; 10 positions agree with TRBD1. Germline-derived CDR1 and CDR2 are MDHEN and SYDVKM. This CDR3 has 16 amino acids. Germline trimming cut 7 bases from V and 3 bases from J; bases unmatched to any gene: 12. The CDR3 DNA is TGTGCCAGCATGGCCCCCGGGACAGGGGTTGTCTACGAGCAGTACTTC. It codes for CASMAPGTGVVYEQYF.

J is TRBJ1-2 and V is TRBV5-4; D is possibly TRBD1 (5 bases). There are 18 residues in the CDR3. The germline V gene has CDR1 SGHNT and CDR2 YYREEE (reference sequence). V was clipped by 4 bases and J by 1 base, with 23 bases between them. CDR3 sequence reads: CASSGPYDGAEFNYGYTF. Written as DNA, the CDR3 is TGTGCCAGCAGCGGACCATATGATGGGGCAGAGTTTAACTATGGCTACACCTTC.

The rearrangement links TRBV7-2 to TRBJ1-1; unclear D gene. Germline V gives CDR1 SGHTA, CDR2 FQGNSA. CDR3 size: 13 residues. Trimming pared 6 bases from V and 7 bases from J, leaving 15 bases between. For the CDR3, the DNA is TGTGCCAGCAGTTTAAACGAACCAGGTGAAGCTTTCTTT. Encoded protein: CASSLNEPGEAFF. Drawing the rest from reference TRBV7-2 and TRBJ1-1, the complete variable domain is GAGVSQSPSNKVTEKGKDVELRCDPISGHTALYWYRQSLGQGLEFLIYFQGNSAPDKSGLPSDRFSAERTGGSVSTLTIQRTQQEDSAVYLCASSLNEPGEAFFGQGTRLTVV.

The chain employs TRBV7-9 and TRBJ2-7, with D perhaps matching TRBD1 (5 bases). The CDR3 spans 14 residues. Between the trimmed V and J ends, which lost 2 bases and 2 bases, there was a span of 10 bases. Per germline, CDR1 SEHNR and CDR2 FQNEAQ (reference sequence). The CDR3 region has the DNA TGTGCCAGCAGCTTAATCCAGGGCACCTACGAGCAGTACTTC. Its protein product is CASSLIQGTYEQYF.

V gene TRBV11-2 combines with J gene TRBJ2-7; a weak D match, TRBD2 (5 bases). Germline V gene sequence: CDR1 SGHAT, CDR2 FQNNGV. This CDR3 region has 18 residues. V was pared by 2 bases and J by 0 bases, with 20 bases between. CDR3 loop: CASSLLEPPRAFSYEQYF. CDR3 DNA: TGTGCCAGCAGCTTATTAGAGCCCCCGAGGGCATTCTCCTACGAGCAGTACTTC.

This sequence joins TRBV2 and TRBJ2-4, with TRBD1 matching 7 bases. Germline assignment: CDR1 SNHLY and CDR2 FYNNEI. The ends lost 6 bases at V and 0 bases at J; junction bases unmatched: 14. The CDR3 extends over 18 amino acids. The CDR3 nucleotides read TGTGCCAGCAGGGTGGGACAGAGGACCTCTTTAGCCAAAAACATTCAGTACTTC. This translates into CASRVGQRTSLAKNIQYF.

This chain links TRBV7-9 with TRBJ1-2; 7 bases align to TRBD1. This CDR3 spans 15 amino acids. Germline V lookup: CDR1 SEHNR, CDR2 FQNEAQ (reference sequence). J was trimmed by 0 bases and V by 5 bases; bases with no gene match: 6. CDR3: CASSTPDRSNYGYTF. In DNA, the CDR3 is TGTGCCAGCAGCACCCCGGACAGGTCTAACTATGGCTACACCTTC.

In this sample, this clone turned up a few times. In DNA, the CDR3 is TGTGCCAGCAGTGACACACTAACAGATACGCAGTATTTT. This gives the protein CASSDTLTDTQYF. This chain connects TRBV6-4 to TRBJ2-3; D is unresolved. Germline CDR1 is MRHNA and CDR2 is SNTAGT. Trimming took 2 bases from V and 3 from J, leaving 6 bases between them. The CDR3 spans 13 residues.